A single sample gave rise to the 27 T cell receptor beta chains below, sequenced in a study of PD-1 blockade in classical Hodgkin lymphoma. Here immunoSEQ multiplex PCR was the method, and the copy in TCRdb shows in-frame clones only, minus some. The data hold 10,000 to 12,000 clones, with around 74% observed a single time. Every patient experienced relapse after autologous stem cell transplantation, and brentuximab vedotin exposure varied. The specimen comprised peripheral blood mononuclear cells (PBMCs), sampled at baseline. These receptors all stem from a human donor with classical Hodgkin lymphoma.

The chain is built from TRBV11-1 and TRBJ1-1; tentatively, D is TRBD1 (5 bases). Per the germline V gene, CDR1 is SGHAT and CDR2 is FQDESV (reference sequence). The length of the CDR3 is 14 residues. Trimming shortened V by 1 base and J by 0 bases, and 6 bases separated the two germline ends. This CDR3 is CASSLVTVNTEAFF. As DNA, the CDR3 is TGTGCCAGCAGCTTAGTGACAGTGAACACTGAAGCTTTCTTT.

This chain uses TRBV2 with TRBJ2-5; no firm D call. The germline V gene encodes CDR1 SNHLY and CDR2 FYNNEI. The CDR3 has 11 residues. V dropped 7 bases and J dropped 4 bases, with 7 bases sitting between them. CDR3 region: CASTGGETQYF. The CDR3 DNA reads TGTGCCAGCACCGGTGGAGAGACCCAGTACTTC.

The chain links TRBV19 to TRBJ1-2, with D unresolved. The germline CDR1 and CDR2 sequences are LNHDA and SQIVND (reference sequence). V lost 3 bases and J lost 4, with 9 bases in between. The CDR3 is 13 residues long. In DNA, the CDR3 is TGTGCCAGTAGTATCTCGCTATCCTATGGCTACACCTTC. Translating it yields CASSISLSYGYTF.

This clone appeared once. V and J are TRBV5-8 and TRBJ1-5; D unclear. The CDR3 consists of 16 residues. V was trimmed by 2 bases and J by 0 bases, leaving 12 bases between them. Germline lookup yields CDR1 SGHTS and CDR2 YDEGEE. The CDR3 is CASSLDKGYSNQPQHF. The CDR3 DNA follows: TGTGCCAGCAGCTTAGACAAAGGGTATAGCAATCAGCCCCAGCATTTT.

The gene calls are TRBV30 and TRBJ1-5; 8 bases are a match to TRBD1. The V gene's germline CDR1 is GTSNPN and CDR2 SVGIG (reference sequence). After removal of 4 bases from V and 1 base from J, the junction contained 0 bases not matched to a gene. The CDR3 contains 13 residues. The CDR3 DNA sequence: TGTGCCTGGAACAGGGGGAGCAATCAGCCCCAGCATTTT. It yields the protein CAWNRGSNQPQHF.

The chain couples TRBV6-5 to TRBJ2-5; D is undetermined. The CDR3 spans 11 residues. Trimming took off 4 bases at V and 1 base at J, with 1 base between the two ends. CDR1 MNHEY and CDR2 SVGAGI come from the germline V gene. DNA for the CDR3: TGTGCCAGCAGTTCCCAAGAGACCCAGTACTTC. This translates into CASSSQETQYF.

The J gene is TRBJ1-6, the V gene TRBV6-6; D is undetermined. Germline CDR1 reads MNHNY; CDR2 reads SVGAGI (reference sequence). The ends were cut back, 4 bases at V and 8 bases at J, with 9 bases in the middle. The CDR3 consists of 13 residues. The CDR3 protein is CASSFSRDSPLHF. The DNA for the CDR3 is TGTGCCAGCAGTTTCTCTCGGGATTCACCCCTCCACTTT.

The chain has TRBV6-1 and TRBJ2-6, with a weak D call TRBD2 (7 bases). Germline assignment: CDR1 MNHNS and CDR2 SASEGT. Trimming removed 6 bases from V and 1 base from J, with 10 bases in between. This CDR3 is 15 amino acids long. CDR3 region: CASRRGGSGANVLTF. The DNA of the CDR3 is TGTGCCAGCAGAAGGGGGGGATCTGGGGCCAACGTCCTGACTTTC.

This sequence joins TRBV18 and TRBJ1-1, with D perhaps TRBD1 (6 bases). Germline CDR1 is KGHSH and CDR2 is LQKENI. With 1 base removed from V and 2 bases from J, the gap between germline ends came to 11 bases. This CDR3 contains 15 residues. The CDR3 here is CASSPRQALNTEAFF. CDR3 DNA: TGTGCCAGCTCACCACGACAGGCCCTCAACACTGAAGCTTTCTTT.

Of note for this clone: Mismatch with germline at one junction end may stem from a read error. The rearrangement joins TRBV7-2 to TRBJ1-1; D unclear. The CDR3 spans 15 residues. Germline loops: CDR1 SGHTA, CDR2 FQGNSA. The CDR3 sequence is CASNLSPGENTEAFF. CDR3 coding DNA: TGTGCCAGCAACTTATCCCCAGGCGAGAACACTGAAGCTTTCTTT.

The chain uses TRBV28 and TRBJ2-7, with 10 bases fitting TRBD1. The CDR3 is made up of 13 amino acids. Germline assignment: CDR1 MDHEN and CDR2 SYDVKM. V gave up 8 bases and J gave up 4 bases; unmatched junction bases: 5. This chain's CDR3 is CASGDRGLYEQYV. CDR3 sequence (DNA): TGTGCCAGCGGAGACAGGGGGCTATACGAGCAGTACGTC.

The chain joins TRBV5-6 to TRBJ2-6; 10 bases align to TRBD1. CDR3 length equals 18 residues. V shed 2 bases and J 1 base; nucleotides not matched to a gene: 6. Germline V CDR1 and CDR2: SGHDT, YYEEEE. The CDR3 loop is CASSLKGQGGSGANVLTF. The CDR3 region has the DNA TGTGCCAGCAGCTTAAAAGGACAGGGGGGGTCTGGGGCCAACGTCCTGACTTTC.

J is TRBJ2-5 and V is TRBV7-6; 9 bases agree with TRBD1. Trimming took 4 bases from V and 7 from J; bases not matched to a gene: 7. Germline values: CDR1 SGHVS, CDR2 FNYEAQ. The CDR3 sequence is 14 residues long. The CDR3, as DNA: TGTGCCAGCAGCTCCGGGACAGGGACAGGGACCCAGTACTTC. It specifies CASSSGTGTGTQYF.

This chain joins TRBV9 and TRBJ2-1; D unresolved. The CDR3 runs to 11 residues. Germline V gene sequence: CDR1 SGDLS, CDR2 YYNGEE. Trimming took off 5 bases at V and 14 bases at J, with 14 bases between the two ends. In DNA form, the CDR3 reads TGTGCCAGCAGATTAAGAGGTTTGGAGTTCTTC. It yields the protein CASRLRGLEFF.

V and J are TRBV6-1 and TRBJ2-5; TRBD2 matches 14 bases. The V segment lost 4 bases and the J segment 4 bases; nucleotides outside the gene matches: 2. This CDR3 has 15 amino acids. Germline values: CDR1 MNHNS, CDR2 SASEGT. CDR3 sequence reads: CASSGLAGGPETQYF. CDR3 DNA: TGTGCCAGCAGTGGACTAGCGGGGGGGCCAGAGACCCAGTACTTC.

This chain links TRBV29-1 with TRBJ1-5; unclear D gene. Trimming stripped 4 bases from V and 1 base from J, with 5 bases between. The CDR3 sequence is 12 residues long. CDR1 is SQVTM and CDR2 is ANQGSEA in the germline V gene. CDR3 bases: TGCAGCGTTGCGGGAAGCAATCAGCCCCAGCATTTT. This sequence encodes CSVAGSNQPQHF.

CDR3 residues: CASSESTGVISPLHF. The CDR3 nucleotides are TGTGCCAGCAGTGAATCGACAGGGGTTATTTCACCCCTCCACTTT. The V and J genes are TRBV25-1 and TRBJ1-6, with 8 bases that match TRBD1. This CDR3 is 15 amino acids long. Germline CDR1 reads MGHDK; CDR2 reads SYGVNS. V dropped 1 base and J dropped 9; count of bases not matched to a gene: 5.

CDR3 bases: TGTGCCAGCGGAAAGGACAGGGAATTAAACATTCAGTACTTC. Its translation is CASGKDRELNIQYF. This chain connects TRBV18 to TRBJ2-4, with 8 bases that match TRBD1. CDR3 length: 14 residues. The V gene end was trimmed by 8 bases and the J gene end by 6 bases; junction bases not matched to a gene: 9. Germline CDR1 is KGHSH and CDR2 is LQKENI.

This clone was detected only once. V usage is TRBV6-5 and J usage is TRBJ2-7; TRBD1 is a possible D gene (5 bases). Per the germline V gene, CDR1 is MNHEY and CDR2 is SVGAGI. Trimming pared 6 bases from V and 6 bases from J, leaving 15 bases between. This CDR3 has 13 amino acids. CDR3 region: CASRLQVMSEQYF. CDR3 sequence (DNA): TGTGCCAGCAGACTACAGGTGATGAGCGAGCAGTACTTC.

V is TRBV7-6 and J is TRBJ1-1, with TRBD1 as a possible D gene (5 bases). V was cut by 1 base and J by 5 bases, with 8 bases left in between. The CDR3 has 13 amino acids. Per the germline V gene, CDR1 is SGHVS and CDR2 is FNYEAQ. This CDR3 is CASSLGGVTEAFF. CDR3 DNA sequence: TGTGCCAGCAGCTTAGGAGGGGTTACTGAAGCTTTCTTT. The variable domain in full, completed from reference TRBV7-6 and TRBJ1-1, reads GAGVSQSPRYKVTKRGQDVALRCDPISGHVSLYWYRQALGQGPEFLTYFNYEAQQDKSGLPNDRFSAERPEGSISTLTIQRTEQRDSAMYRCASSLGGVTEAFFGQGTRLTVV.

This clone came up once. The chain uses TRBV7-8 and TRBJ2-7; no definite D call. V was pared by 4 bases and J by 5 bases, with 9 bases between. The CDR3 consists of 12 residues. Germline loops: CDR1 SGHVS, CDR2 FQNEAQ. The CDR3 region is CASSYRADEQYV. The CDR3 nucleotides read TGTGCCAGCAGCTACCGGGCAGACGAGCAGTACGTC.

This chain connects TRBV6-1 to TRBJ1-3; perhaps TRBD1 as D (6 bases). Germline V lookup: CDR1 MNHNS, CDR2 SASEGT. This CDR3 has 14 residues. Trimming stripped 7 bases from V and 1 base from J, with 11 bases between. The CDR3 DNA sequence: TGTGCCAGCACCGTAGGGGGATCTGGAAACACCATATATTTT. It is translated as CASTVGGSGNTIYF.

DNA of the CDR3: TGTGCCAGCTCACCGGGTCTCGGGGGAGAGACCCAGTACTTC. This sequence encodes CASSPGLGGETQYF. The chain combines TRBV18 with TRBJ2-5; weak D call: TRBD2 (6 bases). Deletions cut 3 bases from V and 4 bases from J, with 12 bases between. The germline V gene has CDR1 KGHSH and CDR2 LQKENI. The CDR3 sequence is 14 residues long.

This chain joins TRBV11-3 and TRBJ1-2, with a weak D call TRBD1 (5 bases). Germline CDR1 and CDR2: SGHNT and YENEEA. The CDR3 sequence is 14 residues long. The V end was cut by 2 bases, the J end by 9 bases, with 16 bases between. Here the CDR3 reads CASSLRRGRSSYTF. CDR3 bases: TGTGCCAGCAGCTTAAGAAGGGGCCGATCGAGCTACACCTTC. The full variable domain, with the rest looked up from reference TRBV11-3 and TRBJ1-2, is EAGVVQSPRYKIIEKKQPVAFWCNPISGHNTLYWYLQNLGQGPELLIRYENEEAVDDSQLPKDRFSAERLKGVDSTLKIQPAELGDSAVYLCASSLRRGRSSYTFGSGTRLTVV.

This CDR3 reads CASSYGTSRTEAFF. CDR3 DNA: TGTGCCAGCAGTTACGGGACCTCGAGGACTGAAGCTTTCTTT. The chain carries TRBV6-6 and TRBJ1-1; maybe TRBD1 (5 bases). Trimming took 2 bases from V and 5 from J, leaving 12 bases between them. This CDR3 has 14 amino acids. CDR1 is MNHNY, CDR2 SVGAGI, per germline (reference sequence).

The V gene is TRBV7-6, the J gene TRBJ2-5; 9 nucleotides line up with TRBD2. The germline gives CDR1 SGHVS, CDR2 FNYEAQ. The CDR3 length is 14 residues. Trimming cost V 5 bases and J 5 bases; bases outside gene matches: 6. The CDR3 loop reads CASSVLSGGETQYF. The CDR3 DNA reads as TGTGCCAGCAGCGTCCTTAGCGGGGGCGAGACCCAGTACTTC.

This clone appeared a few times. The J gene is TRBJ2-7, the V gene TRBV11-2; 8 bases fit TRBD1. The trim removed 1 base at V and 5 bases at J, leaving 4 bases unmatched. The CDR3 has 14 amino acids. Per the germline V gene, CDR1 is SGHAT and CDR2 is FQNNGV. CDR3 loop: CASSLGTTGDEQYF. As DNA, the CDR3 is TGTGCCAGCAGCTTAGGAACGACAGGGGACGAGCAGTACTTC.